A single T cell receptor beta chain is shown here with its context. Method: immunoSEQ multiplex PCR; TCRdb's copy keeps in-frame clones and lacks some. The profile shows 70,000 to 100,000 clones, roughly 90% of them singletons. These data originate in a study of T cell changes during pregnancy in multiple sclerosis. This sequence originates from a female donor with multiple sclerosis, enrolled in a pregnancy study. Specimen: peripheral blood, collected in the first trimester of pregnancy.

Written as DNA, the CDR3 is TGCAGCGTTGAATTGGCGGGAGGTCGTGAGCAGTTCTTC. Its translation is CSVELAGGREQFF. The chain combines TRBV29-1 with TRBJ2-1; TRBD2 agrees at 8 bases. The V gene end was trimmed by 2 bases and the J gene end by 9 bases; junction bases not matched to a gene: 6. CDR1 is SQVTM, CDR2 ANQGSEA, per germline. The CDR3 spans 13 residues.